Listed below are T cell receptor beta chains from one sample, sequenced in a study of T-cell memory formation after mild COVID-19. Each CDR3 protein gets one entry after TCRdb re-called the 5' RACE reads with MiXCR. The sample shows around 260,000 distinct CDR3 sequences, 15% to 20% of them seen only once. The sample consisted of PBMCs or a T cell subset sorted from them (not recorded which). Source of these receptors: a young man who had mild COVID-19 (a few samples of this study predate the infection). Cell type and time point are not known. Both conserved end residues are part of each CDR3. Each record gives: J gene, D gene, V gene, clone size, CDR3 length, CDR3 DNA, CDR3 protein. D genes are given only for firm matches. A row's size may be missing; if present it is once, few, many or a size class.

TRBJ1-1 . TRBV20-1 many 13 TGCAGTGCCCCCAGTGTGGCGAACACTGAAGCTTTCTTT CSAPSVANTEAFF
TRBJ2-3 TRBD1 TRBV29-1 . 12 TGCAGCGTTGGACAGGGGGCAGATACGCAGTATTTT CSVGQGADTQYF
TRBJ2-4 TRBD1 TRBV6-2/TRBV6-3 . 13 TGTGCCAGCAGCCTGGGACAGAGTAACATTCAGTACTTC CASSLGQSNIQYF
TRBJ2-1 . TRBV4-3 . 13 TGCGCCAGCAGCCAAGATGGAGGCAATGAGCAGTTCTTC CASSQDGGNEQFF
TRBJ2-1 TRBD2 TRBV6-2/TRBV6-3 few 15 TGTGCCAGCAGTTACAGTACTAGCGGGTACAATGAGCAGTTCTTC CASSYSTSGYNEQFF
TRBJ2-3 TRBD1 TRBV12-3/TRBV12-4 . 15 TGTGCCAGTAAAAGACAGGGGCTGGGCACAGATACGCAGTATTTT CASKRQGLGTDTQYF
TRBJ1-2 TRBD1 TRBV6-6 few 14 TGTGCCAGCAGTTACTCTCCACAGGGGAATGGCTACACCTTC CASSYSPQGNGYTF
TRBJ2-2 . TRBV7-9 few 14 TGTGCCAGCAGCAGACCTTTAGGCACCGGGGAGCTGTTTTTT CASSRPLGTGELFF
TRBJ2-2 . TRBV7-2 . 15 TGTGCCAGCAGCTTAGTCGCGGATGGGACCGGGGAGCTGTTTTTT CASSLVADGTGELFF
TRBJ2-5 TRBD1 TRBV29-1 few 13 TGCAGCGTTGCAGGGGGCTTTAGCGAGACCCAGTACTTC CSVAGGFSETQYF
TRBJ1-5 TRBD1 TRBV11-2 few 17 TGTGCCAGCAGCCCAGGTATTGGGACAGGGGTCAATCAGCCCCAGCATTTT CASSPGIGTGVNQPQHF
TRBJ2-1 . TRBV7-7 . 14 TGTGCTAGCTCCTCAGGAGCTGGAAGCGATGAGCAGTTCTTC CASSSGAGSDEQFF
TRBJ1-5 . TRBV6-2/TRBV6-3 . 12 TGTGCCAGCAGTCCAAGCGGGGGAGCAAGGCATTTT CASSPSGGARHF
TRBJ2-2 . TRBV20-1 many 17 TGCAGTGCTAGAGACCCAGGGGCGGGGGCCCACACCGGGGAGCTGTTTTTT CSARDPGAGAHTGELFF
TRBJ2-5 . TRBV12-3/TRBV12-4 few 12 TGTGCCAGCAGTTCTACGCACGAGACCCAGTACTTC CASSSTHETQYF
TRBJ1-1 . TRBV5-1 . 13 TGCGCCAGCAGCTTGGACAGGGCCACTGAAGCTTTCTTT CASSLDRATEAFF
TRBJ1-1 . TRBV20-1 few 16 TGCAGTGCTAGAGAAGGCCTCTACAGGGCCGGCGCTGAAGCTTTCTTT CSAREGLYRAGAEAFF
TRBJ2-5 . TRBV29-1 few 12 TGCAGCGTTGGAGTGACAGAAGAGACCCAGTACTTC CSVGVTEETQYF
TRBJ1-4 . TRBV28 few 14 TGTGCCAGCAGTTTCCCCGGGACGGGCGAAAAACTGTTTTTT CASSFPGTGEKLFF
TRBJ1-6 TRBD1 TRBV5-1 few 16 TGCGCCAGCAGCTATAGCTTGGACAGGCCTAATTCACCCCTCCACTTT CASSYSLDRPNSPLHF
TRBJ1-4 . TRBV29-1 . 13 TGCAGCGTTGAAGGGACGGGGAATGAAAAACTGTTTTTT CSVEGTGNEKLFF
TRBJ2-2 TRBD2 TRBV4-3 . 17 TGCGCCAGCAGCCAAGATAGAGAGGGGAGGGCGAGCGGGGAGCTGTTTTTT CASSQDREGRASGELFF
TRBJ1-4 . TRBV7-9 . 16 TGTGCCAGCAGACCCGGGGCCCTAGTCGGAGAAGAAAAACTGTTTTTT CASRPGALVGEEKLFF
TRBJ2-1 . TRBV7-9 . 14 TGTGCCAGCAGCCCACCCGACTGGGCCAATGAGCAGTTCTTC CASSPPDWANEQFF
TRBJ1-6 TRBD1 TRBV7-2 . 14 TGTGCCAGCAGTACCAGGGGGCAGAATTCACCCCTCCACTTT CASSTRGQNSPLHF
TRBJ1-5 TRBD1 TRBV7-8 few 22 TGTGCCAGCAGCTTTCCCCCCGAGCCTTTACAAACCAGGGGGCGTTTCAATCAGCCCCAGCATTTT CASSFPPEPLQTRGRFNQPQHF
TRBJ1-1 TRBD1 TRBV30 . 12 TGTGCCTGGGGTGACAGGGGGCTAGGAGCTTTCTTT CAWGDRGLGAFF
TRBJ2-3 . TRBV20-1 many 14 TGCAGTGCTAGAACTCTAGGATTAGAAGATACGCAGTATTTT CSARTLGLEDTQYF
TRBJ2-2 . TRBV12-3/TRBV12-4 few 16 TGTGCCAGCAGTCCCCGGTTTGGGGCGGACACCGGGGAGCTGTTTTTT CASSPRFGADTGELFF
TRBJ2-2 . TRBV29-1 many 12 TGCAGCGTGGAGGTGACAGCCGGGGAGCTGTTTTTT CSVEVTAGELFF
TRBJ1-6 . TRBV7-2 few 14 TGTGCCAGCAGCTTAGGGCACTATAATTCACCCCTCCACTTT CASSLGHYNSPLHF
TRBJ1-6 TRBD1 TRBV5-1 many 15 TGCGCCAGCAGCCTAATCGGACAGGGCGACTCACCCCTCCACTTT CASSLIGQGDSPLHF
TRBJ2-1 . TRBV7-2 many 16 TGTGCCAGCAGCCCGGACTCACTTCGTACGGGCAATGAGCAGTTCTTC CASSPDSLRTGNEQFF
TRBJ1-1 TRBD1 TRBV29-1 . 16 TGCAGCGTTGACCCGGGACAGGGGGGAGCGAACACTGAAGCTTTCTTT CSVDPGQGGANTEAFF
TRBJ2-5 TRBD2 TRBV9 . 15 TGTGCCAGCAGCGAACGACCGGGGGGACAAGAGACCCAGTACTTC CASSERPGGQETQYF
TRBJ2-5 TRBD2 TRBV4-3 few 16 TGCGCCAGCAGCCCGCGGGGGGGCAGGTTCCAAGAGACCCAGTACTTC CASSPRGGRFQETQYF
TRBJ1-5 TRBD1 TRBV20-1 . 14 TGCAGTGCAACGGGACAGGGCTTCAATCAGCCCCAGCATTTT CSATGQGFNQPQHF
TRBJ2-1 . TRBV7-2 . 14 TGTGCCAGCAGCTTAGGGATGGGCGAGGGTGAGCAGTTCTTC CASSLGMGEGEQFF
TRBJ2-5 . TRBV29-1 many 10 TGCAGCGCTGAACAAGAGACCCAGTACTTC CSAEQETQYF
TRBJ2-6 . TRBV5-1 . 16 TGCGCCAGCAGTGGGGCAGGGACGACTGGGGCCAACGTCCTGACTTTC CASSGAGTTGANVLTF
TRBJ1-4 . TRBV7-2 few 15 TGTGCCAGCAGCCTACAGGGTGGGACTAATGAAAAACTGTTTTTT CASSLQGGTNEKLFF